This T cell receptor (beta chain) was observed in a study of T cells in narcolepsy. Notes on this clone: No antigen is known for it.

Germline loops: CDR1 KGHSH, CDR2 LQKENI. The CDR3 spans 16 residues. With 3 bases clipped from V and 2 bases from J, the junction kept 7 bases outside the gene matches. Generated by immunoSEQ multiplex PCR, the TCRdb table keeps only in-frame clones and is missing some. The data contain some 37,000 clones, roughly 88% of them singletons. Study-wide results and limits: HCRT-specific and TRIB2-specific autoreactive clonotypes appeared among same-patient CSF and blood CD4+ clonotypes. Reportedly, autoreactive clonotypes were serially detected in patients' blood but not controls'.

The TCR sequence derives from a human donor with narcolepsy. The chain recombines TRBV18 with TRBJ1-3; 7 bases are shared with TRBD1. Sequencing input: CD45RA- memory CD4+ T cells from PBMCs. The CDR3 DNA reads as TGTGCCAGCTCACCGGGACAGTTTTTCGCTGGAAACACCATATATTTT. Its translation: CASSPGQFFAGNTIYF.